These 20 T cell receptor beta chains originate from one sample sequenced in a study of T cell responses to AZD1222 COVID-19 vaccine. The protocol was immunoSEQ multiplex PCR, while the TCRdb copy is restricted to in-frame clones and leaves out a portion. The repertoire holds about 97,000 clones, with 70% to 90% as singletons. The sample in question was peripheral blood, obtained on day 0 of AZD1222 vaccination. Receptors were obtained from an adult in good health.

This rearrangement joins TRBV11-2 to TRBJ1-1, with D unclear. The CDR3 loop spans 15 amino acids. The germline V gene has CDR1 SGHAT and CDR2 FQNNGV. V was clipped by 3 bases and J by 2 bases, with 13 bases between them. The CDR3 DNA reads as TGTGCCAGCAGCTTTAAATGGGCAGGAAACACTGAAGCTTTCTTT. Translation: CASSFKWAGNTEAFF.

Points on this clone: Other DNA sequences in the same sample also yield this CDR3. V gene TRBV19 combines with J gene TRBJ1-2; D is unclear. V was shortened by 1 base and J by 1 base, with 4 bases between the two germline ends. Germline V gives CDR1 LNHDA, CDR2 SQIVND (reference sequence). This CDR3 has 13 amino acids. DNA for the CDR3: TGTGCCAGTAGTATAGCCGGTAACTATGGCTACACCTTC. Translating gives CASSIAGNYGYTF.

V and J are TRBV12-3 or TRBV12-4 and TRBJ1-2, with a weak D call TRBD1 (5 bases). Trimming shortened V by 5 bases and J by 8 bases, and 15 bases separated the two germline ends. The CDR3 sequence is 13 residues long. The CDR3 region is CASSLGTKGGYTF. In nucleotides, the CDR3 is TGTGCCAGCAGTCTTGGGACCAAAGGGGGCTACACCTTC.

V is TRBV27 and J is TRBJ1-1; possibly TRBD1 for D (5 bases). With 9 bases removed from V and 4 bases from J, the gap between germline ends came to 15 bases. In germline, CDR1 is MNHEY, CDR2 SMNVEV (reference sequence). The CDR3 has 13 residues. The CDR3 region is CASSRGEATEAFF. The CDR3 nucleotides read TGTGCCAGTTCTCGGGGGGAGGCCACTGAAGCTTTCTTT.

This clone has a single count. The rearrangement links TRBV19 to TRBJ1-3; D gene unclear. The V gene lost 2 bases and the J gene lost 0 bases, with 14 bases spanning the gap. CDR3 length: 17 amino acids. Germline CDR1 and CDR2: LNHDA and SQIVND (reference sequence). The CDR3 DNA follows: TGTGCCAGTAGTATATCCCAACTCATGATCTCTGGAAACACCATATATTTT. It is translated as CASSISQLMISGNTIYF.

The chain employs TRBV5-4 and TRBJ2-7; 11 bases line up with TRBD2. Unmatched junction bases numbered 7, after V lost 4 bases and J lost 4 bases. From germline, CDR1 is SGHNT and CDR2 YYREEE (reference sequence). This CDR3 has 15 residues. CDR3 protein: CASSVGTSGLYEQYF. CDR3 DNA: TGTGCCAGCAGCGTCGGGACTAGCGGTCTTTACGAGCAGTACTTC. Full variable domain (missing parts from reference TRBV5-4 and TRBJ2-7): ETGVTQSPTHLIKTRGQQVTLRCSSQSGHNTVSWYQQALGQGPQFIFQYYREEENGRGNFPPRFSGLQFPNYSSELNVNALELDDSALYLCASSVGTSGLYEQYFGPGTRLTVT.

The chain joins TRBV19 to TRBJ1-4, with TRBD1 matching over 7 bases. The trim removed 0 bases at V and 9 bases at J, leaving 10 bases unmatched. This CDR3 is built from 16 residues. In germline, CDR1 is LNHDA, CDR2 SQIVND (reference sequence). The CDR3 loop reads CASSIDKGQVSQKLFF. The CDR3 nucleotides read TGTGCCAGTAGTATAGACAAAGGACAGGTGTCGCAAAAACTGTTTTTT. Full variable domain (rest looked up from reference TRBV19 and TRBJ1-4): DGGITQSPKYLFRKEGQNVTLSCEQNLNHDAMYWYRQDPGQGLRLIYYSQIVNDFQKGDIAEGYSVSREKKESFPLTVTSAQKNPTAFYLCASSIDKGQVSQKLFFGSGTQLSVL.

The rearrangement links TRBV11-2 to TRBJ2-1; 15 nucleotides agree with TRBD2. J lost 5 bases, V lost 5 bases, and 4 bases had no gene match. Germline CDR1 SGHAT, CDR2 FQNNGV. This CDR3 contains 16 residues. CDR3 protein: CASSTGLAGGNNEQFF. The CDR3, as DNA: TGTGCCAGCAGCACGGGACTAGCGGGGGGTAACAATGAGCAGTTCTTC.

This chain uses TRBV7-2 with TRBJ1-2, with 10 bases identical to TRBD1. V was clipped by 1 base and J by 5 bases; unmatched bases: 7. This CDR3 has 16 residues. Germline loops: CDR1 SGHTA, CDR2 FQGNSA. As DNA, the CDR3 is TGTGCCAGCAGCTTAGGGCCCCGGGACAGGGGATATGGCTACACCTTC. It translates to CASSLGPRDRGYGYTF.

This clone came up a few times. The chain uses TRBV20-1 and TRBJ1-5; the D is unclear. V dropped 3 bases and J dropped 4 bases, with 7 bases sitting between them. Germline CDR1 is DFQATT and CDR2 is SNEGSKA (reference sequence). This CDR3 has 12 amino acids. CDR3 in DNA: TGCAGTGCTAGTCGAGGGAATCAGCCCCAGCATTTT. It yields the protein CSASRGNQPQHF.

The gene calls are TRBV10-3 and TRBJ2-2; TRBD2 aligns across 7 bases. The germline V gene has CDR1 ENHRY and CDR2 SYGVKD. The CDR3 totals 14 residues. The trim removed 3 bases at V and 3 bases at J, leaving 1 base unmatched. In DNA form, the CDR3 reads TGTGCCATCAGTGATGCGGGGGACACCGGGGAGCTGTTTTTT. Translation: CAISDAGDTGELFF.

The V call is TRBV11-2, the J call TRBJ2-1; maybe TRBD2 (7 bases). CDR3 length: 16 amino acids. Germline loops: CDR1 SGHAT, CDR2 FQNNGV. The germline V and J ends were trimmed by 5 bases and 2 bases, with 16 bases remaining between them. CDR3 amino acids: CASSRSTGGAYNEQFF. DNA for the CDR3: TGTGCCAGCAGCCGTTCAACGGGGGGCGCCTACAATGAGCAGTTCTTC. Combining the CDR3 with reference TRBV11-2 and TRBJ2-1 gives the whole variable domain EAGVAQSPRYKIIEKRQSVAFWCNPISGHATLYWYQQILGQGPKLLIQFQNNGVVDDSQLPKDRFSAERLKGVDSTLKIQPAKLEDSAVYLCASSRSTGGAYNEQFFGPGTRLTVL.

The count of this clone is one. V is TRBV30 and J is TRBJ2-4; D is uncertain. The CDR3 is made up of 13 amino acids. CDR1 and CDR2 from the germline V gene are GTSNPN and SVGIG (reference sequence). Trimming left V 0 bases short and J 4 bases short, with 7 bases between. The CDR3 reads CAWSVGRKNIQYF. CDR3 bases: TGTGCCTGGAGTGTTGGAAGGAAAAACATTCAGTACTTC.

As DNA, the CDR3 is TGCGCCAGCAGCCGCTTGGTGAACACTGAAGCTTTCTTT. It is translated as CASSRLVNTEAFF. The chain joins TRBV4-3 to TRBJ1-1; D gene unclear. The V end was cut by 4 bases, the J end by 0 bases, with 6 bases between. The CDR3 spans 13 residues. Germline V CDR1 and CDR2: LGHNA, YSLEER.

This clone has only a few counts. V gene TRBV4-2 combines with J gene TRBJ1-5, with TRBD1 matching 8 bases. The CDR3 totals 15 residues. Looked up from germline, CDR1 is LGHNA and CDR2 is YNFKEQ. V was clipped by 6 bases and J by 7 bases; unmatched bases: 11. The DNA for the CDR3 is TGTGCCAGCAGTCCGACAGGGGAGGCGAGCCAGCCCCAGCATTTT. It encodes CASSPTGEASQPQHF.

The chain employs TRBV3-1 (or the pseudogene TRBV3-2) and TRBJ1-2, with D possibly being TRBD1 (5 bases). This CDR3 spans 15 amino acids. Trimming stripped 0 bases from V and 4 bases from J, with 12 bases between. Germline CDR1 reads LGHDT; CDR2 reads YNNKEL (reference sequence). CDR3 region: CASSQDSLGGYGYTF. In DNA form, the CDR3 reads TGTGCCAGCAGCCAAGACAGCCTTGGGGGCTATGGCTACACCTTC.

V gene TRBV7-8 combines with J gene TRBJ1-5; maybe TRBD1 (5 bases). Trimming took off 5 bases at V and 0 bases at J, with 11 bases between the two ends. CDR3 size: 15 residues. Germline-derived CDR1 and CDR2 are SGHVS and FQNEAQ. The CDR3 protein is CASSRGTASNQPQHF. CDR3 nucleotide sequence: TGTGCCAGCAGCCGAGGGACGGCTAGCAATCAGCCCCAGCATTTT.

The chain has TRBV6-5 and TRBJ2-7; D ambiguous. The ends were cut back, 0 bases at V and 4 bases at J, with 7 bases in the middle. The CDR3 runs 13 residues. Germline assignment: CDR1 MNHEY and CDR2 SVGAGI. This CDR3 is CASSYSWGYEQYF. CDR3 bases: TGTGCCAGCAGTTACTCCTGGGGATACGAGCAGTACTTC.

The rearrangement uses TRBV6-6 and TRBJ2-3; 7 nucleotides line up with TRBD2. The CDR3 contains 14 residues. V dropped 5 bases and J dropped 4; count of bases not matched to a gene: 6. Germline loops: CDR1 MNHNY, CDR2 SVGAGI (reference sequence). Written as DNA, the CDR3 is TGTGCCAGCAGTACCCTCCGGGGGGCAGATACGCAGTATTTT. Translating gives CASSTLRGADTQYF.

This chain joins TRBV4-1 and TRBJ1-6, with TRBD1 matching over 7 bases. Unmatched junction bases numbered 13, after V lost 1 base and J lost 10 bases. CDR3 length: 17 amino acids. CDR1 and CDR2 from the germline V gene are MGHRA and YSYEKL. The CDR3: CASSQVAGGRGWSPLHF. CDR3 bases: TGCGCCAGCAGCCAAGTGGCAGGGGGACGGGGATGGTCACCCCTCCACTTT.